The 25 T cell receptor beta chains in this list originate from one sample, sequenced in a study of control samples from healthy donors and cancer patients. Produced via immunoSEQ multiplex PCR; TCRdb's table is partial and in-frame only. The sample yields roughly 190,000 clones, over 80% seen once. The source material was blood. The receptor set was obtained from a man aged 25 to 45 in good health.

This clone was seen once. CDR3 in amino acids: CASRAGSNTGELFF. CDR3 bases: TGTGCCAGCAGAGCCGGGAGTAACACCGGGGAGCTGTTTTTT. The J gene is TRBJ2-2, the V gene TRBV2; possible D gene TRBD2, 6 bases. Trimming left V 6 bases short and J 2 bases short, with 10 bases between. The CDR3 extends over 14 amino acids. Germline V gene data show CDR1 as SNHLY and CDR2 as FYNNEI.

The chain carries TRBV29-1 and TRBJ2-1, with TRBD2 as a possible D gene (6 bases). CDR1 is SQVTM, CDR2 ANQGSEA, per germline. V lost 3 bases, J lost 6 bases, and 9 bases lay in between. This CDR3 spans 12 amino acids. The CDR3 nucleotides are TGCAGCGTTGAGCGGGGTATCAATGAGCAGTTCTTC. Its translation: CSVERGINEQFF.

V is TRBV7-6 and J is TRBJ2-3, with TRBD2 identical over 9 bases. The germline V gene encodes CDR1 SGHVS and CDR2 FNYEAQ. The CDR3 runs 17 residues. Germline trimming cut 1 base from V and 4 bases from J; bases unmatched to any gene: 9. This CDR3 is CASSLGSSGVRADTQYF. DNA for the CDR3: TGTGCCAGCAGCTTAGGATCTAGCGGGGTCAGGGCAGATACGCAGTATTTT.

Only one count was recorded for this clone. The V gene is TRBV6-5, the J gene TRBJ2-7; TRBD1 matches at 12 bases. The germline gives CDR1 MNHEY, CDR2 SVGAGI. J lost 2 bases, V lost 10 bases, and 3 bases had no gene match. The CDR3 totals 13 residues. CDR3 amino acids: CAIRDRGPYEQYF. The CDR3 DNA is TGTGCCATCAGGGACAGGGGGCCCTACGAGCAGTACTTC.

The rearrangement links TRBV7-2 to TRBJ2-3; 7 nucleotides align to TRBD2. CDR3 length: 14 amino acids. Trimming removed 4 bases from V and 4 bases from J; junction bases left unmatched: 5. CDR1 is SGHTA and CDR2 is FQGNSA in the germline V gene. The CDR3 nucleotides are TGTGCCAGCAGCTCTGGACTAGTTCCAGATACGCAGTATTTT. Protein: CASSSGLVPDTQYF.

This rearrangement joins TRBV29-1 to TRBJ1-1, with D perhaps TRBD1 (5 bases). Per the germline V gene, CDR1 is SQVTM and CDR2 is ANQGSEA. Trimming took 6 bases from V and 8 from J, leaving 13 bases between them. This CDR3 is 11 amino acids long. DNA of the CDR3: TGCAGCGTAATAGGGGCGGCCGAAGCTTTCTTT. Translation gives CSVIGAAEAFF.

The chain links TRBV6-2 or TRBV6-3 to TRBJ1-6; D ambiguous. The CDR3 loop spans 13 amino acids. V gave up 0 bases and J gave up 9 bases, with 6 bases separating them. CDR1 is MNHEY and CDR2 is SVGEGT in the germline V gene. CDR3 DNA: TGTGCCAGCAGTTACTCCTACACTTCACCCCTCCACTTT. This gives the protein CASSYSYTSPLHF.

The V gene is TRBV29-1, the J gene TRBJ1-1; D is uncertain. Trimming pared 4 bases from V and 7 bases from J, leaving 13 bases between. The CDR3 contains 12 residues. Germline-derived CDR1 and CDR2 are SQVTM and ANQGSEA. The CDR3 DNA sequence: TGCAGCGTTGCGGAAGCCCAACGTGAAGCTTTCTTT. Translating gives CSVAEAQREAFF.

This rearrangement joins TRBV2 to TRBJ2-1; D assignment may be TRBD1 or TRBD2 (6 bases each). V was cut by 6 bases and J by 8 bases, with 14 bases left in between. Germline CDR1 SNHLY, CDR2 FYNNEI. The CDR3 totals 13 residues. The DNA of the CDR3 is TGTGCCAGCAGGCTGGGGGGCCTCGATGAGCAGTTCTTC. Translating it yields CASRLGGLDEQFF.

V usage is TRBV6-5 and J usage is TRBJ1-3; D may be TRBD1 (6 bases). This CDR3 contains 15 residues. Germline CDR1 MNHEY, CDR2 SVGAGI. Trimming took 6 bases from V and 3 from J, leaving 15 bases between them. The CDR3 spells CASRPSGGGGNTIYF. CDR3 nucleotides: TGTGCCAGCAGGCCCTCCGGGGGCGGTGGAAACACCATATATTTT.

This sequence joins TRBV7-2 and TRBJ2-3; 9 bases match TRBD2. The CDR3 is 17 residues long. Germline CDR1 is SGHTA and CDR2 is FQGNSA. Unmatched junction bases numbered 10, after V lost 6 bases and J lost 0 bases. The CDR3 loop reads CASRPPGLASSTDTQYF. The DNA for the CDR3 is TGTGCCAGCAGACCTCCGGGACTAGCATCTAGCACAGATACGCAGTATTTT.

As DNA, the CDR3 is TGTGCCAGCAGCCCAACAGATACGCAGTATTTT. Protein product: CASSPTDTQYF. The chain has TRBV12-3 or TRBV12-4 and TRBJ2-3; D is unclear. V gave up 6 bases and J gave up 3 bases, with 4 bases separating them. This CDR3 region has 11 residues.

The V call is TRBV7-8, the J call TRBJ1-4; 8 bases fit TRBD1. Germline V gene sequence: CDR1 SGHVS, CDR2 FQNEAQ. CDR3 length: 15 residues. With 1 base clipped from V and 8 bases from J, the junction kept 6 bases outside the gene matches. The CDR3 DNA sequence: TGTGCCAGCAGCTTAGGGGGGACAGGTGGAGAAAAACTGTTTTTT. It translates to CASSLGGTGGEKLFF.

The gene calls are TRBV4-1 and TRBJ1-2; possibly TRBD1 for D (5 bases). The V end was cut by 1 base, the J end by 4 bases, with 7 bases between. This CDR3 region has 13 residues. The germline V gene encodes CDR1 MGHRA and CDR2 YSYEKL. The CDR3 sequence: CASSQGGRYGYTF. The CDR3 nucleotides read TGCGCCAGCAGCCAAGGGGGACGCTATGGCTACACCTTC.

This chain joins TRBV5-1 and TRBJ2-7; 7 bases align to TRBD1. The V segment lost 0 bases and the J segment 3 bases; nucleotides outside the gene matches: 3. The CDR3 totals 14 residues. The germline CDR1 and CDR2 sequences are SGHRS and YFSETQ. In DNA form, the CDR3 reads TGCGCCAGCAGCTTGGGACAGGGTTACTACGAGCAGTACTTC. Protein product: CASSLGQGYYEQYF.

This clone was seen a single time. The gene calls are TRBV27 and TRBJ1-5; 7 nucleotides match TRBD1. The V gene end was trimmed by 4 bases and the J gene end by 2 bases; junction bases not matched to a gene: 8. There are 16 residues in the CDR3. Germline lookup yields CDR1 MNHEY and CDR2 SMNVEV (reference sequence). The CDR3 DNA reads TGTGCCAGCAGTTGGACAGGAGCCCGGGGCAATCAGCCCCAGCATTTT. This encodes CASSWTGARGNQPQHF.

The V call is TRBV6-6, the J call TRBJ1-1; maybe TRBD1 (5 bases). Germline values: CDR1 MNHNY, CDR2 SVGAGI (reference sequence). The CDR3 runs 13 residues. Deletions cut 8 bases from V and 2 bases from J, with 12 bases between. In DNA, the CDR3 is TGTGCCAGCGGCGGGACTCATAACACTGAAGCTTTCTTT. Translation: CASGGTHNTEAFF.

This clone has only a few counts. The rearrangement links TRBV18 to TRBJ2-2; 8 bases map to TRBD1. The V gene end was trimmed by 4 bases and the J gene end by 5 bases; junction bases not matched to a gene: 6. In germline, CDR1 is KGHSH, CDR2 LQKENI. CDR3 size: 15 residues. CDR3: CASSLGTGGTGELFF. DNA for the CDR3: TGTGCCAGCTCACTGGGGACAGGAGGAACCGGGGAGCTGTTTTTT.

The CDR3 DNA is TGTGCCAGCAGCTTGAGGACAAGCCGCACAGATACGCAGTATTTT. Translation gives CASSLRTSRTDTQYF. This chain uses TRBV7-8 with TRBJ2-3; D might be TRBD1 (5 bases). CDR1 and CDR2 from the germline V gene are SGHVS and FQNEAQ. The length of the CDR3 is 15 residues. Deletions cut 3 bases from V and 1 base from J, with 11 bases between.

This chain connects TRBV3-1 (or the pseudogene TRBV3-2) to TRBJ2-1, with 8 bases matching TRBD2. V trimming: 4 bases; J trimming: 6 bases; junction bases outside the gene matches: 11. CDR3 size: 16 residues. The germline gives CDR1 LGHDT, CDR2 YNNKEL (reference sequence). The CDR3 loop is CASSPWGAGTSNEQFF. CDR3 bases: TGTGCCAGCAGCCCGTGGGGAGCGGGGACTAGCAATGAGCAGTTCTTC.

V gene TRBV9 combines with J gene TRBJ2-3; D is undetermined. Trimming stripped 6 bases from V and 2 bases from J, with 13 bases between. Per germline, CDR1 SGDLS and CDR2 YYNGEE. The CDR3 totals 14 residues. The CDR3, as DNA: TGTGCCAGCAATGCCGGAAAGAACACAGATACGCAGTATTTT. This gives the protein CASNAGKNTDTQYF.

The chain has TRBV7-2 and TRBJ1-6; 10 bases match TRBD1. Germline V CDR1 and CDR2: SGHTA, FQGNSA. V shed 5 bases, J shed 7 bases, and the junction held 5 bases outside the gene matches. CDR3 length: 15 amino acids. The CDR3 region is CASSGRDRGNSPLHF. CDR3 bases: TGTGCCAGCAGCGGCCGGGACAGGGGAAATTCACCCCTCCACTTT.

The chain combines TRBV9 with TRBJ2-7, with D tentatively TRBD2 (7 bases). CDR3 length: 16 residues. CDR1 and CDR2 from the germline V gene are SGDLS and YYNGEE. Deletions cut 3 bases from V and 0 bases from J, with 16 bases between. The CDR3 region has the DNA TGTGCCAGCAGCGGGTACGGCGGGGGCGCCTCCTACGAGCAGTACTTC. Its protein product is CASSGYGGGASYEQYF.

The chain has TRBV7-3 and TRBJ2-3; perhaps D is TRBD1 or TRBD2 (6 bases each). V was pared by 3 bases and J by 3 bases, with 13 bases between. Germline V gene sequence: CDR1 SGHTA, CDR2 FQGTGA. The CDR3 contains 15 residues. CDR3 protein: CASSLMGGRTDTQYF. CDR3 sequence (DNA): TGTGCCAGCAGCTTGATGGGGGGCAGAACAGATACGCAGTATTTT.

Here the CDR3 reads CASSEEAGYYNEQFF. DNA of the CDR3: TGTGCCAGCAGTGAAGAAGCCGGGTACTACAATGAGCAGTTCTTC. The rearrangement uses TRBV6-1 and TRBJ2-1; unclear D gene. This CDR3 spans 15 amino acids. V was trimmed by 1 base and J by 3 bases, leaving 10 bases between them. Germline CDR1 and CDR2: MNHNS and SASEGT.